This section outlines one T cell receptor beta chain sequence together with its context. This specimen comes from a study of T-cell memory formation after mild COVID-19. MiXCR, applied by TCRdb to the 5' RACE reads, yields one record per CDR3 protein. The table includes 300,000 to 350,000 distinct CDR3 sequences, roughly a fifth detected once. The CDR3 is 15 residues long. V was pared by 7 bases and J by 2 bases, with 17 bases between. Germline assignment: CDR1 SGHTA and CDR2 FQGNSA. This chain connects TRBV7-2 to TRBJ2-5, with D perhaps matching TRBD2 (7 bases). Material for sequencing was PBMCs or a T cell subset sorted from them (not recorded which). The clonotype originates from a man younger than 35 who had mild COVID-19 (a few samples of this study predate the infection). Cell type and time point are not known. The CDR3 DNA sequence: TGTGCCAGCAATAAAGGGGGGGGCCGACAAGAGACCCAGTACTTC. Its protein product is CASNKGGGRQETQYF.